This entry concerns a single T cell receptor beta chain. This specimen comes from a study of memory CD4+ T cells and cytomegalovirus serostatus. Single viable CD3+CD4+CD8-CD45RO+ cells were sorted as the memory CD4+ T cells. Positive selection with CD4 microbeads enriched total CD4+ T cells. Original data processing: Out-of-frame sequences were removed, leaving a few million distinct TCRbeta sequences. Clones were read by immunoSEQ multiplex PCR, and TCRdb kept only the in-frame ones, dropping some. For V, J and clone size, that table is used; D and trimming come from the DNA. Of around 50,000 clones in the sample, approximately 78% are singletons; the top ten hold 0.65% to 0.85%. Sequences were obtained from memory CD4+ T cells from blood. The receptor was isolated from an adult in good health and CMV-seronegative.

In DNA form, the CDR3 reads TGTGCCAGCAGTTCCCTAGCGGGAGAAATATTCGGGCAGTACTTC. Its translation: CASSSLAGEIFGQYF. The V gene is TRBV6-6, the J gene TRBJ2-7; 10 nucleotides line up with TRBD2. The CDR3 covers 15 residues. CDR1 MNHNY and CDR2 SVGAGI come from the germline V gene (reference sequence). The V and J ends lost 4 bases and 9 bases, in that order; junction bases with no gene match: 12.